One sample yielded the 27 T cell receptor beta chains listed below, sequenced in a study of cytomegalovirus exposure and HLA in healthy donors. The study ran its PCR with 60 Vbeta and 13 Jbeta primers. Data came from immunoSEQ multiplex PCR; TCRdb stores just in-frame clones and leaves some out. Altogether about 120,000 clones are present, roughly 70% being singletons, with the ten largest covering roughly 4.2%. Sequenced input: PBMCs. All receptors come from a middle-aged woman in good health and CMV-seropositive.

This clone was seen once. V gene TRBV5-6 combines with J gene TRBJ1-1, with 7 nucleotides matching TRBD1. Germline V gene lookup returns CDR1 SGHDT and CDR2 YYEEEE. V gave up 4 bases and J gave up 5 bases; unmatched junction bases: 5. The CDR3 is made up of 13 amino acids. CDR3 nucleotides: TGTGCCAGCAGCCGACAGGGCTGGACTGAAGCTTTCTTT. It yields the protein CASSRQGWTEAFF.

V gene TRBV12-5 combines with J gene TRBJ2-7; D perhaps matches TRBD1 (6 bases). V lost 6 bases and J 3 bases, leaving 15 bases between the germline ends. This CDR3 is 14 amino acids long. Germline CDR1 is LGHNT and CDR2 is FRNRAP. The CDR3 nucleotides read TGTGCTAGTGGCCCCAGTCAGGGGATCTACGAGCAGTACTTC. It is translated as CASGPSQGIYEQYF.

The table lists this clone with a few counts. This chain links TRBV27 with TRBJ2-1; TRBD2 agrees at 7 bases. The CDR3 contains 16 residues. V lost 6 bases and J lost 6; bases outside the gene matches: 14. CDR1 and CDR2 (germline): MNHEY, SMNVEV (reference sequence). Here the CDR3 reads CASSNIPGLPINEQFF. DNA for the CDR3: TGTGCCAGCAGCAACATACCGGGACTACCAATCAATGAGCAGTTCTTC.

This chain uses TRBV5-1 with TRBJ1-3, with D possibly matching TRBD1 (5 bases). Germline lookup yields CDR1 SGHRS and CDR2 YFSETQ. Trimming left V 0 bases short and J 0 bases short, with 7 bases between. There are 15 residues in the CDR3. The CDR3 DNA reads TGCGCCAGCAGCTTGGGACAGACCTCTGGAAACACCATATATTTT. As protein: CASSLGQTSGNTIYF.

The chain links TRBV4-3 to TRBJ2-6; 9 bases line up with TRBD2. This CDR3 region has 18 residues. V gave up 1 base and J gave up 3 bases; unmatched junction bases: 7. Germline assignment: CDR1 LGHNA and CDR2 YSLEER. The DNA for the CDR3 is TGCGCCAGCAGCCAAGTTCGAGCGGGGGGTCGTGGGGCCAACGTCCTGACTTTC. It specifies CASSQVRAGGRGANVLTF.

The V call is TRBV7-3, the J call TRBJ2-3; 7 bases agree with TRBD2. The CDR3 sequence is 13 residues long. CDR1 SGHTA and CDR2 FQGTGA come from the germline V gene. The ends lost 5 bases at V and 4 bases at J; junction bases unmatched: 3. CDR3 loop: CASSLGLADTQYF. In nucleotides, the CDR3 is TGTGCCAGCAGCCTCGGACTAGCAGATACGCAGTATTTT.

About this clone itself: At one end the junction does not follow the germline gene, possibly because of a read error. V is TRBV7-2 and J is TRBJ2-7; 12 bases agree with TRBD2. This CDR3 has 14 amino acids. Germline V gene data show CDR1 as SGHTA and CDR2 as FQGNSA. The CDR3 reads CASSLAGGTREQYF. In DNA form, the CDR3 reads TGTGCCAGCAGCCTAGCGGGAGGGACGCGCGAGCAGTACTTC.

V usage is TRBV19 and J usage is TRBJ2-1; a possible D gene is TRBD1 (6 bases). V dropped 3 bases and J dropped 3 bases, with 9 bases sitting between them. The CDR3 is 14 residues long. Germline-derived CDR1 and CDR2 are LNHDA and SQIVND (reference sequence). CDR3 DNA sequence: TGTGCCAGTAGTATGGGGGACAACTACAATGAGCAGTTCTTC. Its translation: CASSMGDNYNEQFF. Complete variable domain (other parts from reference TRBV19 and TRBJ2-1): DGGITQSPKYLFRKEGQNVTLSCEQNLNHDAMYWYRQDPGQGLRLIYYSQIVNDFQKGDIAEGYSVSREKKESFPLTVTSAQKNPTAFYLCASSMGDNYNEQFFGPGTRLTVL.

The V call is TRBV19, the J call TRBJ1-5; TRBD1 matches at 9 bases. Trimming cost V 4 bases and J 6 bases; bases outside gene matches: 10. This CDR3 is built from 16 residues. Germline V gives CDR1 LNHDA, CDR2 SQIVND (reference sequence). The DNA for the CDR3 is TGTGCCAGTAGTACTGGGGCACAGGGGGCATTTCAGCCCCAGCATTTT. Translated: CASSTGAQGAFQPQHF.

Details on this clone: One end of the junction varies from germline; a read error may be responsible. The V and J genes are TRBV7-9 and TRBJ2-7; a possible D gene is TRBD2 (5 bases). The CDR3 has 11 residues. Germline values: CDR1 SEHNR, CDR2 FQNEAQ (reference sequence). CDR3 sequence (DNA): TGTTCCAGCGTGAGGGAGTACGAGCAGTACTTC. This gives the protein CSSVREYEQYF.

This chain connects TRBV5-6 to TRBJ1-1, with 11 bases lining up with TRBD1. Trimming cost V 0 bases and J 5 bases; bases outside gene matches: 0. There are 14 residues in the CDR3. Germline V gene sequence: CDR1 SGHDT, CDR2 YYEEEE. In DNA, the CDR3 is TGTGCCAGCAGCTTGGGGGACAGGGGGACTGAAGCTTTCTTT. It encodes CASSLGDRGTEAFF.

The chain carries TRBV7-9 and TRBJ2-7, with D tentatively TRBD1 (6 bases). Germline lookup yields CDR1 SEHNR and CDR2 FQNEAQ (reference sequence). This CDR3 spans 18 amino acids. V lost 4 bases to trimming and J lost 3 bases, with 25 bases between them. CDR3 amino acids: CASSSLPIKTGHGYEQYF. CDR3 nucleotides: TGTGCCAGCAGCTCCCTTCCAATCAAAACGGGACACGGCTACGAGCAGTACTTC. The full variable domain, with the rest looked up from reference TRBV7-9 and TRBJ2-7, is DTGVSQNPRHKITKRGQNVTFRCDPISEHNRLYWYRQTLGQGPEFLTYFQNEAQLEKSRLLSDRFSAERPKGSFSTLEIQRTEQGDSAMYLCASSSLPIKTGHGYEQYFGPGTRLTVT.

The chain is built from TRBV5-4 and TRBJ2-2; 7 bases match TRBD1. The V gene end was trimmed by 4 bases and the J gene end by 4 bases; junction bases not matched to a gene: 10. This CDR3 comprises 16 residues. Looked up from germline, CDR1 is SGHNT and CDR2 is YYREEE (reference sequence). Written as DNA, the CDR3 is TGTGCCAGCAGCCCCGACAGGGTCTCGGGCACCGGGGAGCTGTTTTTT. It codes for CASSPDRVSGTGELFF.

V usage is TRBV7-2 and J usage is TRBJ1-2; 9 nucleotides align to TRBD1. This CDR3 comprises 16 residues. V shed 1 base, J shed 4 bases, and the junction held 7 bases outside the gene matches. Germline V gives CDR1 SGHTA, CDR2 FQGNSA. CDR3 sequence (DNA): TGTGCCAGCAGCTTAGTAGCAGGACAGGGGTCCTATGGCTACACCTTC. This gives the protein CASSLVAGQGSYGYTF.

The V gene is TRBV6-1, the J gene TRBJ2-7; D unresolved. The V and J ends lost 8 bases and 6 bases respectively, with 11 bases between them. This CDR3 is 11 amino acids long. The germline CDR1 and CDR2 sequences are MNHNS and SASEGT. The CDR3 DNA sequence: TGTGCCAGCCGTTTCTCCCTCGAGCAGTACTTC. Protein: CASRFSLEQYF.

This clone was counted a few times. The chain combines TRBV7-3 with TRBJ1-2, with 11 bases lining up with TRBD1. The CDR3 consists of 14 residues. V dropped 5 bases and J dropped 6; count of bases not matched to a gene: 5. The germline gives CDR1 SGHTA, CDR2 FQGTGA. In DNA form, the CDR3 reads TGTGCCAGCAGCAAGGGGACAGGGGGTGATGGCTACACCTTC. Its translation: CASSKGTGGDGYTF.

This clone was seen a few times. The rearrangement joins TRBV5-1 to TRBJ1-2; 9 nucleotides agree with TRBD1. This CDR3 has 14 residues. The germline V gene has CDR1 SGHRS and CDR2 YFSETQ. The V segment lost 4 bases and the J segment 2 bases; nucleotides outside the gene matches: 3. The CDR3 loop is CASSLGTGNYGYTF. CDR3 sequence (DNA): TGCGCCAGCAGCCTTGGGACAGGGAACTATGGCTACACCTTC.

This clone was detected only a few times. The chain employs TRBV18 and TRBJ2-3, with D possibly matching TRBD1 (5 bases). This CDR3 contains 14 residues. In germline, CDR1 is KGHSH, CDR2 LQKENI. With 3 bases removed from V and 2 bases from J, the gap between germline ends came to 9 bases. CDR3 DNA: TGTGCCAGCTCACCGGACATAGTCACAGATACGCAGTATTTT. Translating it yields CASSPDIVTDTQYF.

This clone was observed a single time. The chain recombines TRBV2 with TRBJ2-3, with D hard to call. The CDR3 runs to 12 residues. The germline CDR1 and CDR2 sequences are SNHLY and FYNNEI. Trimming cost V 4 bases and J 9 bases, with 11 bases left between them. The CDR3 region has the DNA TGTGCCAGCAGTGCGGAGCACGACACGCAGTATTTT. Translating gives CASSAEHDTQYF.

The rearrangement uses TRBV28 and TRBJ2-7, with a possible D match to TRBD2 (5 bases). This CDR3 contains 15 residues. Per the germline V gene, CDR1 is MDHEN and CDR2 is SYDVKM. V was shortened by 7 bases and J by 5 bases, with 21 bases between the two germline ends. CDR3 DNA sequence: TGTGCCAGCACATGGGGAGCAGGAGCGCGGAACGAGCAGTACTTC. Translation: CASTWGAGARNEQYF.

The J gene is TRBJ2-1, the V gene TRBV7-6; 9 bases fit TRBD2. Looked up from germline, CDR1 is SGHVS and CDR2 is FNYEAQ. There are 15 residues in the CDR3. J gave up 2 bases and V 5 bases, and 4 bases lay outside the gene matches. The CDR3 spells CASSQAGGPYNEQFF. The CDR3 bases are TGTGCCAGCAGCCAAGCGGGAGGTCCCTACAATGAGCAGTTCTTC.

The chain combines TRBV7-8 with TRBJ2-7; D not resolved. Germline V CDR1 and CDR2: SGHVS, FQNEAQ. V was shortened by 2 bases and J by 6 bases, with 8 bases between the two germline ends. This CDR3 region has 12 residues. The CDR3 DNA sequence: TGTGCCAGCAGCTTATCCGGGTCCGAGCAGTACTTC. Translating it yields CASSLSGSEQYF.

The chain couples TRBV15 to TRBJ2-5, with D possibly TRBD1 on 6 matching bases. There are 16 residues in the CDR3. Germline V gene sequence: CDR1 LNHNV, CDR2 YYDKDF (reference sequence). V lost 1 base and J lost 3, with 15 bases in between. CDR3 amino acids: CATSRGDTEIKETQYF. DNA for the CDR3: TGTGCCACCAGCAGAGGGGACACTGAGATAAAAGAGACCCAGTACTTC.

The V call is TRBV29-1, the J call TRBJ2-7, with a possible D match to TRBD1 (5 bases). Germline values: CDR1 SQVTM, CDR2 ANQGSEA. CDR3 length: 13 residues. The V end was cut by 5 bases, the J end by 4 bases, with 15 bases between. As DNA, the CDR3 is TGCAGCGTTATCACCGACAGCACATACGAGCAGTACTTC. It codes for CSVITDSTYEQYF.

The chain recombines TRBV9 with TRBJ1-4, with TRBD1 identical over 7 bases. After removal of 0 bases from V and 6 bases from J, the junction contained 5 bases not matched to a gene. CDR3 length: 15 amino acids. Germline V gene lookup returns CDR1 SGDLS and CDR2 YYNGEE. In nucleotides, the CDR3 is TGTGCCAGCAGCGTAGACACAGGGGACTATGAAAAACTGTTTTTT. Translated, it gives CASSVDTGDYEKLFF.

CDR3 protein: CASRARGQGFSYEQYF. CDR3 coding DNA: TGTGCCAGTAGGGCCCGAGGACAGGGGTTCTCCTACGAGCAGTACTTC. The chain carries TRBV19 and TRBJ2-7; 9 bases match TRBD1. CDR1 is LNHDA, CDR2 SQIVND, per germline (reference sequence). This CDR3 region has 16 residues. The ends lost 6 bases at V and 0 bases at J; junction bases unmatched: 9. Filled out from reference TRBV19 and TRBJ2-7, the complete variable domain reads DGGITQSPKYLFRKEGQNVTLSCEQNLNHDAMYWYRQDPGQGLRLIYYSQIVNDFQKGDIAEGYSVSREKKESFPLTVTSAQKNPTAFYLCASRARGQGFSYEQYFGPGTRLTVT.

This clone was picked up one time. This chain uses TRBV2 with TRBJ2-5, with 11 nucleotides matching TRBD2. The CDR3 runs 13 residues. Germline V CDR1 and CDR2: SNHLY, FYNNEI. V trimming: 4 bases; J trimming: 7 bases; junction bases outside the gene matches: 2. The CDR3 protein is CASSVTSGGTQYF. Here the CDR3 DNA reads TGTGCCAGCAGTGTTACTAGCGGGGGGACCCAGTACTTC.